This record covers a single T cell receptor (beta chain). This clonotype was seen at least ten times. Its antigen remains unidentified. One base away there is no much larger clone; base qualities are not given. The data originate from a study of neurological immune-mediated disorders (dated by TCRdb to between 2019 and 2020). Notes on the research overall: Among the approximately 35 multiple sclerosis patients, 31 had relapsing-remitting MS and 3 had secondary progressive MS. Peripheral blood TCR-beta repertoires from HTLV-I-associated myelopathy (HAM/TSP) patients, multiple sclerosis patients and healthy controls were compared by UMI-based sequencing. The approximately 100 TCR-beta libraries included longitudinal samples, technical triplicates and paired sorted CD4+ and CD8+ T-cell subsets alongside PBMC samples. The cohort comprised about 70 subjects: roughly 15 HAM/TSP patients, some 34 multiple sclerosis patients and 20 healthy controls. Study-level results and caveats: TCR clonal expansion was highest in HAM/TSP patients and lowest in MS patients, with MS patients falling below even healthy controls. No identical CDR3 amino acid sequences were shared among expanded clones across subjects, suggesting private TCR-beta repertoires in all groups. The MS cluster showed no association with clinical or MRI features, and the authors stated that larger cohorts are needed. Phylogenetic analysis grouped repertoires from 18 of 34 MS patients into a cluster of related CDR3 sequences, suggesting a possible repertoire-level signature.

Reading the germline V gene gives CDR1 MGHRA and CDR2 YSYEKL. The CDR3 runs 16 residues from the cysteine to the phenylalanine. Of the read, only the CDR3 DNA is kept; its 48 bases are in frame from base 1. Trimming removed 0 bases from V and 5 bases from J; the gene matches leave 9 bases unexplained. To synthesize cDNA, template-switch 5'RACE was performed with a primer carrying a 10-nucleotide random unique molecular identifier so that each TCR transcript was tagged. Over 180 million TCR-beta sequences, covering 15-18 subjects, were produced in each sequencing run. The RNeasy kit was used to extract total RNA. Using the KAPA Real-time Library Amplification kit, TCR-beta VDJ regions were amplified with primers for the TCR constant region and the 5'RACE anchor. Sample indexes and Illumina adaptors were added in a first PCR, after which library yield was increased in a second PCR. The roughly 650 bp TCR product was size-selected on a 2% E-gel SizeSelection system after Ampure bead purification. Before pooling, library quality was assessed on a Bioanalyzer, concentration was determined with Qubit, and library quantification was performed with the Kapa Library Quantification kit. An Illumina HiSeq 2500 was used to sequence the libraries paired-end at 2 x 150 bp. To increase sequence diversity, roughly 24-30% phiX was spiked into each library pool. The authors processed their data as follows. The UMI-based MiGEC pipeline processed quality-filtered reads and removed over 80% of raw TCR sequences during error correction. IMGT germline references were used for aligning VDJ genes, and each clonotype was defined as a unique CDR3 amino acid sequence together with its V-J genes. VDJtools evaluated clonal expansion, Shannon diversity and CDR3 relatedness (CalcPairwiseDistances, ClusterSamples); CLCbio workbench built phylogenetic trees. Clones with at least 8 unique UMIs were defined as expanded, with this threshold being based on coefficient-of-variation modelling across technical triplicates. The public reads were reanalyzed by TCRdb: fastp trimming at Q25, MiXCR alignment, in-frame beta chains only. Every entry covers one CDR3 protein and lists the most common genes and DNA from its rows. TCRdb's processing, not the study's, gives the V and J calls here. The sample records 90,000 to 150,000 distinct CDR3 sequences, about 3.2% of which are singletons. Together, the top ten hold over 1% of the sample.

For the unsorted PBMC libraries, 2 million PBMCs were stored in RNAlater at -80 degrees C until RNA extraction and were used to generate the libraries. The multiple sclerosis patients were enrolled in a US clinical protocol that used magnetic resonance imaging to evaluate disease progression. Peripheral blood was subjected to Ficoll-Hypaque density gradient centrifugation to isolate PBMCs, which were then cryopreserved in liquid nitrogen. The sequenced sample consisted of PBMCs. The TCR comes from a woman aged 25 to 45 with multiple sclerosis. Recombination connected TRBV4-1 to TRBJ2-5; TRBD2 fits 7 bases in the junction. For the CDR3, the sequence is CASSQEETSAGETQYF. The DNA sequence is given as TGCGCCAGCAGCCAAGAGGAAACTAGCGCGGGGGAGACCCAGTACTTC.